This T cell receptor beta chain emerged from a study of CD8 T cells in Susac syndrome. This clonotype has just one count. CD8+ and CD4+ blood T cells underwent TCR beta sequencing. While CD8+ and CD4+ T cells were isolated negatively, TEMRA cells were enriched by FACS. Looked up from germline, CDR1 is SGHTA and CDR2 is FQGNSA. CDR3 length: 15 amino acids. V was clipped by 3 bases and J by 4 bases; unmatched bases: 3. Reverse transcription of roughly 0.45 to 1 ug RNA used random hexamers. TCR beta CDR3 was amplified by immunoSEQ covering 54 Vbeta and 13 Jbeta. Each CDR3 protein is one row after TCRdb ran MiXCR on the immunoSEQ multiplex PCR reads. This table holds fewer than 150,000 distinct CDR3 sequences, 85% to 95% found once.

The sample comprised CD4+ T cells from PBMCs. The chain is built from TRBV7-2 and TRBJ2-2; 9 nucleotides agree with TRBD2. The source is a human donor with multiple sclerosis. This chain's CDR3 is CASSFSGGGTGELFF. CDR3 in DNA: TGTGCCAGCAGCTTTAGCGGGGGAGGCACCGGGGAGCTGTTTTTT.